The clone carrying this T cell receptor beta chain was recorded only once. The sample comes from a study of blood T cell repertoires in COVID-19. The repertoire was sequenced with immunoSEQ multiplex PCR; TCRdb's copy has only in-frame clones and lacks some. The sample holds 250,000 to 300,000 clones; around 90% are singletons and the top ten take approximately 4%. The sequenced material came from peripheral blood. The receptor was isolated from a woman in her thirties or forties with acute or convalescent COVID-19.

The DNA of the CDR3 is TGTGCCAGCAGCTTAGCGGGGGCAGGGAACAATGAGCAGTTCTTC. This encodes CASSLAGAGNNEQFF. J is TRBJ2-1 and V is TRBV7-8, with TRBD1 as a possible D gene (6 bases). V was trimmed by 0 bases and J by 5 bases, leaving 11 bases between them. Looked up from germline, CDR1 is SGHVS and CDR2 is FQNEAQ. CDR3 length: 15 amino acids.